The present entry profiles one TCR beta chain with its context. The antigen remains undetermined. The junction had 4 bases not matched to a gene; V was cut back by 6 bases and J by 5 bases. Germline lookup yields CDR1 MNHEY and CDR2 SVGAGI. The CDR3 has 14 amino acids. This sample is part of a study of T cell responses to AZD1222 COVID-19 vaccine. Assay used: immunoSEQ multiplex PCR; TCRdb lists only in-frame clones, some missing. The sample consists of under 150,000 clones, roughly 90% of them appearing once. The study, taken as a whole, reports: Regions 160-218 and 743-854 dominated among vaccine-associated CD4 TCRs spanning spike. Mostly white British, mostly female donors; authors suggested clonal diversity may be underestimated.

Sequenced here: peripheral blood, sampled 28 days after the second AZD1222 dose. The sequence derives from an adult who received the AZD1222 COVID-19 vaccine. The chain links TRBV6-5 to TRBJ1-5; 10 bases agree with TRBD1. CDR3 sequence: CASRRTGGDQPQHF. The CDR3 bases are TGTGCCAGCAGGAGGACAGGGGGTGATCAGCCCCAGCATTTT.